This paragraph reports one TCR beta chain. The data derive from a study of blood T cell repertoires in COVID-19. Background on the study: COVID-19 samples, acute and convalescent, were from the United States, Italy and Spain. In each case, the material was cDNA or gDNA derived from T cells, B-cell-depleted T cells, or PBMCs.

Study processing details: Estimation of nucleated cell counts relied on the amplification of reference gene primers. Clones were sequenced by immunoSEQ multiplex PCR, and TCRdb holds only the in-frame ones, with some missing. That table furnishes V, J and clone size, whereas the DNA furnished D and trimming. The data contain some 110,000 clones, 70% to 90% of them singletons. The source of this sequence is a man aged 40-55 years with acute or convalescent COVID-19. Input material: peripheral blood.

The CDR3 reads CSASRAGPIEDEQFF. The CDR3, as DNA: TGCAGTGCTAGTAGAGCGGGGCCCATTGAGGATGAGCAGTTCTTC. J is TRBJ2-1 and V is TRBV20-1; 7 nucleotides match TRBD2. Germline V CDR1 and CDR2: DFQATT, SNEGSKA (reference sequence). Germline trimming cut 3 bases from V and 8 bases from J; bases unmatched to any gene: 13. The CDR3 totals 15 residues.